The sequence of this T cell receptor beta chain was determined in a study of blood T cell repertoires in COVID-19. Original processing notes: Amplification of reference gene primers was used by the study to estimate nucleated cell counts. The data were produced by immunoSEQ multiplex PCR, yet TCRdb's version contains in-frame clones alone and is incomplete. V, J and clone size derive from that table, while D and trimming were established from the DNA sequence. Among about 97,000 clones, roughly 85% were seen once, and the ten largest hold 2% to 2.5%. The CDR3 covers 12 residues. Trimming took 5 bases from V and 11 from J, leaving 15 bases between them. Per the germline V gene, CDR1 is MNHEY and CDR2 is SVGAGI.

Sample: peripheral blood. The J gene is TRBJ1-1, the V gene TRBV6-5, with D uncertain. The receptor was derived from a man aged 50 to 60 with active COVID-19. This CDR3 is CASSTGRSGAFF. CDR3 in DNA: TGTGCCAGCAGTACCGGACGGAGCGGGGCTTTCTTT.